This entry is about one TCR beta chain. This sample was taken from a study of T cells after yellow fever vaccination. Study as a whole: When fractions had low cell numbers, they were prepared with SMART-Seq v4 Ultra Low Input. General observations from the study: Most clones from primary vaccination resurfaced after the booster (96% CD4, around 89% CD8).

A process of 5'RACE template switching, which added a universal primer site and UMIs, was used to make TCR cDNA. Using its own MiXCR run on the 5' RACE reads, TCRdb lists one record per CDR3 protein. The sample lists some 96,000 distinct CDR3 sequences; 8% to 10% were seen once. V shed 1 base, J shed 4 bases, and the junction held 3 bases outside the gene matches. The CDR3 is 15 residues long. CDR1 is MNHEY and CDR2 is SMNVEV in the germline V gene (reference sequence). The genes are TRBV27 and TRBJ2-3, with 9 nucleotides matching TRBD2. This receptor was obtained from a man younger than 30 who received the YFV17D yellow fever vaccine. The sequenced sample was CD8+ T cells not binding an NS4B(214-222) dextramer, sorted from PBMCs, obtained approximately 16 days after the first yellow fever vaccination. DNA for the CDR3: TGTGCCAGCAGTTTATTGGGCGGGGGGGCAGATACGCAGTATTTT. This encodes CASSLLGGGADTQYF.